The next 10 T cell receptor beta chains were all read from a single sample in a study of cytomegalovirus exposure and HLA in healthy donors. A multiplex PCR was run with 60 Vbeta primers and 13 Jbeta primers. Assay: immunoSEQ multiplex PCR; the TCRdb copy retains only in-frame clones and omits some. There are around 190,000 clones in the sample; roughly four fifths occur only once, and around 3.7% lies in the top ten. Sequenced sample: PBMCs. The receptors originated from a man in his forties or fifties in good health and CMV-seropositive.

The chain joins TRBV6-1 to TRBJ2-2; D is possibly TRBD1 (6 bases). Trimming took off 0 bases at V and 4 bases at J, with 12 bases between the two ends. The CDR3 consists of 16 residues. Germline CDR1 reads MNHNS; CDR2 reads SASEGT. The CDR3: CASSEADRYLTGELFF. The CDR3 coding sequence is TGTGCCAGCAGTGAAGCGGACAGATACCTCACCGGGGAGCTGTTTTTT.

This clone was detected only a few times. Here the CDR3 DNA reads TGTGCCAGCAGCCCGCAGGGGGGCCCTGGCTACACCTTC. This gives the protein CASSPQGGPGYTF. This chain links TRBV7-9 with TRBJ1-2; 7 bases are shared with TRBD1. J gave up 7 bases and V 5 bases, and 7 bases lay outside the gene matches. Germline CDR1 SEHNR, CDR2 FQNEAQ (reference sequence). The CDR3 is made up of 13 amino acids.

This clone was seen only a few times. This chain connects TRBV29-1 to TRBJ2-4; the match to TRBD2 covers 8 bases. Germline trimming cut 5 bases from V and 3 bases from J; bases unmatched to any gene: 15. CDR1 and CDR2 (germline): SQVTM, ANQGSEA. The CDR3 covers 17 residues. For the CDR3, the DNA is TGCAGCGTTATTCAACTACACGGGGGGGGAGGCAAAAACATTCAGTACTTC. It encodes CSVIQLHGGGGKNIQYF.

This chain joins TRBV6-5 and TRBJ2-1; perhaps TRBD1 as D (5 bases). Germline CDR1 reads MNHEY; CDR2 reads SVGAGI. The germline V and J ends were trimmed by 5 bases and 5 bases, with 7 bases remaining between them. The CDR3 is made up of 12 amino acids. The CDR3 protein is CASSRQNNEQFF. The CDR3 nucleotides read TGTGCCAGCAGTAGACAGAACAATGAGCAGTTCTTC.

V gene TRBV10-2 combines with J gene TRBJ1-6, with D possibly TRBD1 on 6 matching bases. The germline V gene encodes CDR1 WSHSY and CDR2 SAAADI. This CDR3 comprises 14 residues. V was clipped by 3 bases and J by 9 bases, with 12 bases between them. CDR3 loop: CASSETGFSSPLHF. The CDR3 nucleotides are TGCGCCAGCAGTGAAACAGGGTTCAGTTCACCCCTCCACTTT.

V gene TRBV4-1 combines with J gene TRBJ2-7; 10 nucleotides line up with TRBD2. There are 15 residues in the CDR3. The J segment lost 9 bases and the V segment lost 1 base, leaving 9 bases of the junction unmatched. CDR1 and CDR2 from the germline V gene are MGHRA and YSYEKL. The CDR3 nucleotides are TGCGCCAGCAGCCAAGCCGGGACTAGCGCTGGAGGGCAGTACTTC. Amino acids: CASSQAGTSAGGQYF.

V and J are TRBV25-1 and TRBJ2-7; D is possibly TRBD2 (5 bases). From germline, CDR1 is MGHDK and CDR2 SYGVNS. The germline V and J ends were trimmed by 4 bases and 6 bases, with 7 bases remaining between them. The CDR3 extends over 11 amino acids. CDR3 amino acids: CASSAGIEQYF. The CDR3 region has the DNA TGTGCCAGCAGTGCGGGGATCGAGCAGTACTTC.

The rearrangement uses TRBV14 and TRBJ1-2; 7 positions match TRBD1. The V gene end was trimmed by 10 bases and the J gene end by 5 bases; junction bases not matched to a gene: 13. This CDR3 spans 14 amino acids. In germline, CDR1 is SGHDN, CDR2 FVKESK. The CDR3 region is CANEYRGIIYGYTF. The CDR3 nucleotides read TGTGCCAACGAGTACAGGGGTATTATATATGGCTACACCTTC.

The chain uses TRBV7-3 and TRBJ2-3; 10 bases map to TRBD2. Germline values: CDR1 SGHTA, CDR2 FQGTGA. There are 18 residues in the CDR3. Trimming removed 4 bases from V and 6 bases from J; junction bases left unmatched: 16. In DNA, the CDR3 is TGTGCCAGCAGCTCATCCCTTCTGAGCGGGGGGGCTGTGGATACGCAGTATTTT. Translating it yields CASSSSLLSGGAVDTQYF. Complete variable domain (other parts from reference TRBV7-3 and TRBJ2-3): GAGVSQTPSNKVTEKGKYVELRCDPISGHTALYWYRQSLGQGPEFLIYFQGTGAADDSGLPNDRFFAVRPEGSVSTLKIQRTERGDSAVYLCASSSSLLSGGAVDTQYFGPGTRLTVL.

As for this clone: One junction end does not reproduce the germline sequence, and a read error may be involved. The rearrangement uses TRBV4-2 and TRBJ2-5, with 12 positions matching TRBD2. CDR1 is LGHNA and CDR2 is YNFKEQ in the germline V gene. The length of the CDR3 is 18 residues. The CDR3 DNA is TGTGCCAGCAGCCAAGTGGGTGACGGACTAGCGGGAAAAGAGATCCAGTACTTC. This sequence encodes CASSQVGDGLAGKEIQYF.